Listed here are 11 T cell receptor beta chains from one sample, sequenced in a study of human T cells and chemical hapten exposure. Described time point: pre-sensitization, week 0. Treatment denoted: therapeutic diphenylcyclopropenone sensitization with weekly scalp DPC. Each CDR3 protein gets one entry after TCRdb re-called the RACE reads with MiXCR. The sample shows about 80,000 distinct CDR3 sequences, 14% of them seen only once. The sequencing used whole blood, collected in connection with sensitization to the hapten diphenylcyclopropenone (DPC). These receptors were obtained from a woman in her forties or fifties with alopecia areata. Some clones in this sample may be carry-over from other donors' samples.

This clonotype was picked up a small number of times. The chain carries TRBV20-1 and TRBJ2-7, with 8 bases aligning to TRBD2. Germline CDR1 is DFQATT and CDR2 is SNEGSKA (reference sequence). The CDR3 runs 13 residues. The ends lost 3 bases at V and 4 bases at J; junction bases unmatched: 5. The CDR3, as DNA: TGCAGTGCTAGTATAGCGGGATTGTACGAGCAGTACTTC. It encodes CSASIAGLYEQYF.

CDR3 sequence (DNA): TGTGCCAGCAGTGTATCTCCCAGGGTTACTGAGCTGTTTTTT. Translation: CASSVSPRVTELFF. The V gene is TRBV7-6, the J gene TRBJ2-2; D possibly corresponds to TRBD1 (5 bases). This CDR3 is built from 14 residues. V was trimmed by 6 bases and J by 11 bases, leaving 19 bases between them. In germline, CDR1 is SGHVS, CDR2 FNYEAQ.

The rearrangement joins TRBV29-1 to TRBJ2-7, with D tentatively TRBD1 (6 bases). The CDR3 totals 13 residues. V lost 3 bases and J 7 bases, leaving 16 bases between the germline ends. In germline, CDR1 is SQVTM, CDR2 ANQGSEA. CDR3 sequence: CSVDARGAAEQYF. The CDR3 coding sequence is TGCAGCGTTGATGCCAGGGGCGCGGCTGAGCAGTACTTC.

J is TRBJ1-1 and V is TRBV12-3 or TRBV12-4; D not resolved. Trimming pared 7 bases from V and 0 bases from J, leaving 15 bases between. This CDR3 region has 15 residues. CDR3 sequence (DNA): TGTGCCAGCACCCCTTTAACTCCCCTGAACACTGAAGCTTTCTTT. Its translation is CASTPLTPLNTEAFF.

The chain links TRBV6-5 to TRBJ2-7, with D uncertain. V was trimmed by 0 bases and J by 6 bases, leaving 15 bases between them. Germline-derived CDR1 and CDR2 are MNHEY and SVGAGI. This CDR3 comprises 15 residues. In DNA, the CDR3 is TGTGCCAGCAGTTACTCGATCGACCCGTCGGGCGAGCAGTACTTC. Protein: CASSYSIDPSGEQYF.

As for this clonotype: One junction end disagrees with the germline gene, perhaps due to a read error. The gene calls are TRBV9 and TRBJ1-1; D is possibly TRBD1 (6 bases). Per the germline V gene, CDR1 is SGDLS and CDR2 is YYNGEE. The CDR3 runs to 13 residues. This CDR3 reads CASSVTGRTETFF. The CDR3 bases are TGTGCCAGCAGCGTAACAGGGAGGACTGAAACTTTCTTT.

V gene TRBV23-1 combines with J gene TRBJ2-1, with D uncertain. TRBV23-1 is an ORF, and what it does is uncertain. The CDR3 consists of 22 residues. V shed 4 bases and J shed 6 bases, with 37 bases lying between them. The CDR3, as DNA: TGCGCCAGCAGTCTAAGAGCCCCCCGTTTAAAACCCCCGCTAAGGGCGTCCAATGAGCAGTTCTTC. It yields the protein CASSLRAPRLKPPLRASNEQFF.

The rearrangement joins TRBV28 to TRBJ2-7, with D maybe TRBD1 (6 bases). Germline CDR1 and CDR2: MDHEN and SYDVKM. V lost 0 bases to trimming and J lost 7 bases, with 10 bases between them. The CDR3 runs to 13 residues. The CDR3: CASSLWGAREQYF. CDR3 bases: TGTGCCAGCAGTTTATGGGGGGCGCGAGAGCAGTACTTC.

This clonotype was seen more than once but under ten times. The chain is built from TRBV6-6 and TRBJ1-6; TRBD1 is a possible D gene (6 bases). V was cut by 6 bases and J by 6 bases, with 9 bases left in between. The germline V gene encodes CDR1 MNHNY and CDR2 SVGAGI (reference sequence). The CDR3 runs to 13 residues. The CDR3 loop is CASSPDSNSPLHF. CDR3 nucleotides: TGTGCCAGCAGCCCGGACAGTAATTCACCCCTCCACTTT.

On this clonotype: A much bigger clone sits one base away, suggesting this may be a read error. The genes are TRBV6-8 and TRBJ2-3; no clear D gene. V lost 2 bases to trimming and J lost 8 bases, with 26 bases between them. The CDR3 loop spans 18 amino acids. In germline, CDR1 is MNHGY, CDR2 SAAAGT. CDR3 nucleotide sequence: TGTGCCAGCAGTTACCCGATTTCTTTGGGCCCGAGATTCGCTACGCAGTATTTT. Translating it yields CASSYPISLGPRFATQYF.

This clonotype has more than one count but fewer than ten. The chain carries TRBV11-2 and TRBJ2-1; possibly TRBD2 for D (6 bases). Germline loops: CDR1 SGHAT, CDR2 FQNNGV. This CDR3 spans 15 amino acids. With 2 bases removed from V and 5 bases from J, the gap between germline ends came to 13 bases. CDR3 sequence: CASSLTLATNNEQFF. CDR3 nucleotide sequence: TGTGCCAGCAGCTTAACCCTAGCGACAAACAATGAGCAGTTCTTC.